This TCR beta chain was observed in a study of T cell repertoires in cytomegalovirus infection. This clonotype occurred a few times. TCRdb reanalysed the reads using MiXCR and keeps one entry per CDR3 protein. The sample lists about 530,000 distinct CDR3 sequences, about a quarter seen once, with about 13% in the top ten. The CDR3 has 16 residues. Germline values: CDR1 MNHNY, CDR2 SVGAGI (reference sequence). The ends were cut back, 7 bases at V and 6 bases at J, with 24 bases in the middle. The specimen sequenced was PBMCs. This receptor was taken from a human donor in good health (CMV status not recorded). Some clones in this sample may be carry-over from other donors' samples. This sequence joins TRBV6-6 and TRBJ1-1; D is ambiguous. This CDR3 is CASTSVHHRNGAEAFF. CDR3 sequence (DNA): TGTGCCAGCACCTCGGTTCATCACCGGAATGGCGCTGAAGCTTTCTTT.